The 16 T cell receptor beta chains below come from one sample, sequenced in a study of blood T cell repertoires in COVID-19 (dated by TCRdb to 2019 to 2021). Libraries were prepared through the immunoSEQ multiplex PCR assay. TCRdb carries this immuneACCESS record with in-frame sequences only. Its versions omit some clonotypes, under half of them owing to an unresolved V gene in the studies checked, with the rest unexplained. This sample holds approximately 210,000 clones; approximately 73% were observed only once. About 17% of the sample comes from the top ten. Sequencing was performed on PBMCs or T cells enriched from blood (not recorded which). The receptors shown here come from a woman between 50 and 59 years old with acute COVID-19.

This chain uses TRBV5-1 with TRBJ1-2; 10 bases map to TRBD1. CDR3 length: 14 residues. Germline CDR1 is SGHRS and CDR2 is YFSETQ. Trimming at V came to 4 bases and at J to 4 bases, leaving 4 bases not matched to a gene. The DNA for the CDR3 is TGCGCCAGCAGCGACCGGGACAGGGGCTATGGCTACACCTTC. Protein product: CASSDRDRGYGYTF.

The rearrangement uses TRBV20-1 and TRBJ1-4, with D maybe TRBD1 (6 bases). Trimming took 4 bases from V and 7 from J, leaving 13 bases between them. Per germline, CDR1 DFQATT and CDR2 SNEGSKA (reference sequence). The CDR3 totals 13 residues. The CDR3 bases are TGCAGTGCTATTGACAGGTCAACTGAAAAACTGTTTTTT. Translated, it gives CSAIDRSTEKLFF.

CDR3 nucleotides: TGTGCCAGCAGCTTTGGGGGGACCCCAGATACGCAGTATTTT. It encodes CASSFGGTPDTQYF. The gene calls are TRBV5-6 and TRBJ2-3; tentatively, D is TRBD2 (6 bases). Trimming removed 2 bases at V and 4 bases at J, with 11 bases between. The CDR3 contains 14 residues. Per the germline V gene, CDR1 is SGHDT and CDR2 is YYEEEE.

The rearrangement joins TRBV5-6 to TRBJ2-5; possible D gene TRBD2, 5 bases. Germline V gives CDR1 SGHDT, CDR2 YYEEEE. Trimming removed 4 bases at V and 5 bases at J, with 18 bases between. The CDR3 runs to 15 residues. The CDR3 loop reads CASSARGLEAETQYF. The DNA of the CDR3 is TGTGCCAGCAGCGCCCGAGGCCTGGAGGCGGAGACCCAGTACTTC. Variable domain in full (rest from reference TRBV5-6 and TRBJ2-5): DAGVTQSPTHLIKTRGQQVTLRCSPKSGHDTVSWYQQALGQGPQFIFQYYEEEERQRGNFPDRFSGHQFPNYSSELNVNALLLGDSALYLCASSARGLEAETQYFGPGTRLLVL.

This clone was observed a few times. The chain uses TRBV6-5 and TRBJ1-2, with 8 bases lining up with TRBD1. The CDR3 loop spans 13 amino acids. The V segment lost 10 bases and the J segment 6 bases; nucleotides outside the gene matches: 10. Germline V gene sequence: CDR1 MNHEY, CDR2 SVGAGI. The DNA for the CDR3 is TGTGCCATTGCAGGACAGGGTGACAATGGCTACACCTTC. Translating it yields CAIAGQGDNGYTF.

This chain links TRBV7-2 with TRBJ1-1; 7 nucleotides agree with TRBD1. V was clipped by 3 bases and J by 4 bases; unmatched bases: 5. Germline CDR1 SGHTA, CDR2 FQGNSA. This CDR3 contains 14 residues. The CDR3 reads CASSFRQGGTEAFF. The CDR3 DNA reads TGTGCCAGCAGCTTTCGGCAGGGGGGCACTGAAGCTTTCTTT.

This chain uses TRBV18 with TRBJ2-3, with 8 bases fitting TRBD2. This CDR3 has 17 residues. J gave up 6 bases and V 5 bases, and 16 bases lay outside the gene matches. The germline V gene has CDR1 KGHSH and CDR2 LQKENI. DNA for the CDR3: TGTGCCAGCTCAGATACCCCACCTCGGGGGGGCCGGGATACGCAGTATTTT. Encoded protein: CASSDTPPRGGRDTQYF.

This chain connects TRBV7-9 to TRBJ1-5; D gene ambiguous. Trimming took 5 bases from V and 6 from J, leaving 11 bases between them. Germline V gene data show CDR1 as SEHNR and CDR2 as FQNEAQ (reference sequence). There are 13 residues in the CDR3. The CDR3 reads CASSRTGVQPQHF. The CDR3 DNA sequence: TGTGCCAGCAGCCGGACTGGGGTTCAGCCCCAGCATTTT.

The chain links TRBV10-3 to TRBJ2-4, with D possibly matching TRBD2 (5 bases). Trimming removed 0 bases at V and 0 bases at J, with 12 bases between. CDR1 and CDR2 (germline): ENHRY, SYGVKD. The CDR3 is 17 amino acids. The DNA of the CDR3 is TGTGCCATCAGTGAGTCGAACGGGGTTGTAGCCAAAAACATTCAGTACTTC. The encoded protein is CAISESNGVVAKNIQYF.

The rearrangement joins TRBV15 to TRBJ1-2; TRBD1 might be the D (5 bases). The CDR3 spans 17 residues. Trimming stripped 0 bases from V and 3 bases from J, with 17 bases between. CDR1 LNHNV and CDR2 YYDKDF come from the germline V gene (reference sequence). The CDR3 nucleotides are TGTGCCACCAGCAGAGATCGTGGGGCCCTAGTGGACTATGGCTACACCTTC. Translation gives CATSRDRGALVDYGYTF.

The chain recombines TRBV7-2 with TRBJ2-1; no firm D call. Trimming took 6 bases from V and 0 from J, leaving 9 bases between them. There are 14 residues in the CDR3. The germline V gene encodes CDR1 SGHTA and CDR2 FQGNSA. This chain's CDR3 is CASSIISSYNEQFF. Here the CDR3 DNA reads TGTGCCAGCAGTATTATTAGCTCCTACAATGAGCAGTTCTTC.

The chain has TRBV28 and TRBJ2-1; D uncertain. V was pared by 6 bases and J by 0 bases, with 6 bases between. Germline CDR1 MDHEN, CDR2 SYDVKM. This CDR3 has 13 amino acids. The DNA for the CDR3 is TGTGCCAGCAGGTTGAGCTCCTACAATGAGCAGTTCTTC. Its translation: CASRLSSYNEQFF.

The genes are TRBV4-1 and TRBJ2-7; TRBD2 agrees at 10 bases. Germline CDR1 and CDR2: MGHRA and YSYEKL. The junction had 6 bases not matched to a gene; V was cut back by 3 bases and J by 1 base. The CDR3 contains 16 residues. CDR3 bases: TGCGCCAGCAGCCAGAGGTTAGCGGGGGGTTCCTACGAGCAGTACGTC. Translated: CASSQRLAGGSYEQYV.

V gene TRBV11-2 combines with J gene TRBJ2-1, with 9 bases aligning to TRBD2. After removal of 2 bases from V and 4 bases from J, the junction contained 9 bases not matched to a gene. The CDR3 has 17 residues. The V gene's germline CDR1 is SGHAT and CDR2 FQNNGV. The CDR3 spells CASSLSLAGRIYNEQFF. The CDR3 DNA sequence: TGTGCCAGCAGCTTATCCCTAGCGGGGCGAATATACAATGAGCAGTTCTTC.

This clone showed up just a few times. This chain joins TRBV11-2 and TRBJ2-5, with 12 bases aligning to TRBD2. CDR3 length: 18 amino acids. Germline V gives CDR1 SGHAT, CDR2 FQNNGV. Trimming at V came to 10 bases and at J to 4 bases, leaving 19 bases not matched to a gene. CDR3 loop: CATRDNRGLAGFTETQYF. CDR3 coding DNA: TGTGCCACCCGGGACAATCGAGGACTAGCGGGGTTTACAGAGACCCAGTACTTC.

V usage is TRBV7-2 and J usage is TRBJ2-7; possible D gene TRBD2, 7 bases. Trimming removed 3 bases at V and 4 bases at J, with 13 bases between. Germline CDR1 is SGHTA and CDR2 is FQGNSA. The CDR3 covers 14 residues. CDR3 coding DNA: TGTGCCAGCAGCTTTTTAGGGGGGGTGTACGAGCAGTACGTC. It specifies CASSFLGGVYEQYV.